The present entry profiles one T cell receptor (beta chain) with its context. Antigen unknown. UMIs and a universal primer site were added when TCR cDNA was made by 5'RACE template switching. TCRdb itself ran the 5' RACE reads through MiXCR, one entry per CDR3 protein. The sample gives under 600,000 distinct CDR3 sequences, about 13% of which show up once; roughly an eighth is in the top ten. This entry comes from a study of T cells after yellow fever vaccination. Turning to the study itself: Preparation of the low-cell-number fractions used SMART-Seq v4 Ultra Low Input. Study-level findings and limits: Post-booster repertoires again held most primary-vaccination clones (approximately 96% CD4, just under 90% CD8). Shared CD4/CD8 clonotypes were a small share, likely from convergent recombination.

This CDR3 spans 14 amino acids. The ends were cut back, 4 bases at V and 3 bases at J, with 10 bases in the middle. CDR1 SGHRS and CDR2 YFSETQ come from the germline V gene. This sample comprised PBMCs, obtained on the day of the yellow fever booster vaccination. The receptor was derived from a man aged 25 to 40 who received the YFV17D yellow fever vaccine. The chain links TRBV5-1 to TRBJ2-2; D uncertain. This CDR3 is CASSGITYTGELFF. In DNA form, the CDR3 reads TGCGCCAGCAGCGGGATTACGTACACCGGGGAGCTGTTTTTT.